One and the same sample provided the 13 T cell receptor beta chains below, sequenced in a study of cytomegalovirus exposure and HLA in healthy donors. PCR was performed using 60 Vbeta and 13 Jbeta primers. Assay used: immunoSEQ multiplex PCR; TCRdb lists only in-frame clones, some missing. The table records 160,000 or so clones, roughly 80% of them present only once. Sample: PBMCs. These receptors were collected from a male donor in good health and CMV-seropositive.

V is TRBV5-1 and J is TRBJ2-2, with 10 bases lining up with TRBD1. Trimming cost V 7 bases and J 5 bases; bases outside gene matches: 5. From germline, CDR1 is SGHRS and CDR2 YFSETQ. This CDR3 spans 14 amino acids. The CDR3 DNA is TGCGCCAGCGGCTGGACAGGGGGAACCGGGGAGCTGTTTTTT. Translating gives CASGWTGGTGELFF.

In its sample, this clone was seen once. This chain links TRBV30 with TRBJ1-6; D not certain. The CDR3 is 13 amino acids. CDR1 GTSNPN and CDR2 SVGIG come from the germline V gene (reference sequence). With 3 bases removed from V and 8 bases from J, the gap between germline ends came to 11 bases. As DNA, the CDR3 is TGTGCCTGGAGAGCGGACGATTATTCACCCCTCCACTTT. Protein sequence: CAWRADDYSPLHF.

The chain is built from TRBV11-2 and TRBJ2-1; D call uncertain. The V gene's germline CDR1 is SGHAT and CDR2 FQNNGV. The V gene lost 1 base and the J gene lost 0 bases, with 16 bases spanning the gap. The CDR3 runs to 18 residues. The CDR3 loop is CASSLAHGRGSSYNEQFF. The CDR3 DNA sequence: TGTGCCAGCAGCTTAGCCCACGGTAGAGGTAGCTCCTACAATGAGCAGTTCTTC. Combining the CDR3 with reference TRBV11-2 and TRBJ2-1 gives the whole variable domain EAGVAQSPRYKIIEKRQSVAFWCNPISGHATLYWYQQILGQGPKLLIQFQNNGVVDDSQLPKDRFSAERLKGVDSTLKIQPAKLEDSAVYLCASSLAHGRGSSYNEQFFGPGTRLTVL.

This chain uses TRBV30 with TRBJ1-2; D is ambiguous. The CDR3 is 11 residues long. Between the trimmed V and J ends, which lost 4 bases and 1 base, there was a span of 4 bases. Germline CDR1 GTSNPN, CDR2 SVGIG (reference sequence). For the CDR3, the DNA is TGTGCCTGGACGTTTAACTATGGCTACACCTTC. It yields the protein CAWTFNYGYTF. The complete variable domain, with remaining parts taken from reference TRBV30 and TRBJ1-2, reads SQTIHQWPATLVQPVGSPLSLECTVEGTSNPNLYWYRQAAGRGLQLLFYSVGIGQISSEVPQNLSASRPQDRQFILSSKKLLLSDSGFYLCAWTFNYGYTFGSGTRLTVV.

The chain employs TRBV4-2 and TRBJ1-2, with D unclear. CDR3 size: 16 residues. CDR1 and CDR2 (germline): LGHNA, YNFKEQ. V lost 0 bases and J lost 0, with 11 bases in between. CDR3 protein: CASSQDLSAPNYGYTF. The CDR3 bases are TGTGCCAGCAGCCAAGATCTTAGCGCACCTAACTATGGCTACACCTTC.

This clone was observed a few times. This chain joins TRBV6-6 and TRBJ2-3, with D maybe TRBD2 (6 bases). The length of the CDR3 is 16 residues. The germline CDR1 and CDR2 sequences are MNHNY and SVGAGI (reference sequence). V dropped 0 bases and J dropped 0 bases, with 10 bases sitting between them. The CDR3 DNA sequence: TGTGCCAGCAGTTACTCGCGGGACGTTAGCACAGATACGCAGTATTTT. Encoded protein: CASSYSRDVSTDTQYF.

CDR3 amino acids: CASSQEIRREGSYNEQFF. The CDR3 DNA reads as TGTGCCAGCAGCCAAGAAATCAGGCGGGAGGGGTCCTACAATGAGCAGTTCTTC. The chain employs TRBV4-2 and TRBJ2-1, with TRBD2 matching over 9 bases. The CDR3 consists of 18 residues. Germline V gene data show CDR1 as LGHNA and CDR2 as YNFKEQ. V was pared by 0 bases and J by 1 base, with 7 bases of the junction left unmatched.

The chain recombines TRBV6-5 with TRBJ2-2, with D possibly being TRBD1 (5 bases). The CDR3 is made up of 15 amino acids. Germline V gene sequence: CDR1 MNHEY, CDR2 SVGAGI. Deletions cut 6 bases from V and 4 bases from J, with 15 bases between. The CDR3 sequence is CASRQTGSPTGELFF. The CDR3 DNA sequence: TGTGCCAGCAGACAAACAGGCTCCCCCACCGGGGAGCTGTTTTTT.

The chain carries TRBV7-2 and TRBJ2-1; the match to TRBD2 covers 9 bases. The CDR3 covers 15 residues. Unmatched junction bases numbered 5, after V lost 1 base and J lost 7 bases. Germline loops: CDR1 SGHTA, CDR2 FQGNSA. The CDR3: CASSLVAGEGNEQFF. The DNA for the CDR3 is TGTGCCAGCAGCTTAGTAGCGGGAGAGGGGAATGAGCAGTTCTTC.

In regard to this clone: At one end the junction does not follow the germline gene, possibly because of a read error. The chain recombines TRBV7-9 with TRBJ1-3, with TRBD1 identical over 7 bases. This CDR3 is 15 amino acids long. The germline CDR1 and CDR2 sequences are SEHNR and FQNEAQ (reference sequence). The CDR3 DNA follows: TGTTCCAGCAGCTTCGGGACAGTCGACCGAAACACCATATATTTT. Its protein product is CSSSFGTVDRNTIYF.

This sequence joins TRBV30 and TRBJ1-2; tentative D call: TRBD1 (5 bases). Germline V gives CDR1 GTSNPN, CDR2 SVGIG (reference sequence). The CDR3 spans 12 residues. Trimming took off 4 bases at V and 4 bases at J, with 10 bases between the two ends. The CDR3 spells CAWKGILYGYTF. CDR3 DNA: TGTGCCTGGAAGGGGATCCTCTATGGCTACACCTTC.

The count of this clone is one. The CDR3 spells CASSIDPGGNTEAFF. For the CDR3, the DNA is TGTGCCAGTAGTATAGATCCAGGGGGGAACACTGAAGCTTTCTTT. The J gene is TRBJ1-1, the V gene TRBV19; 7 nucleotides match TRBD1. In germline, CDR1 is LNHDA, CDR2 SQIVND (reference sequence). The trim removed 0 bases at V and 1 base at J, leaving 2 bases unmatched. The CDR3 totals 15 residues.

The chain carries TRBV2 and TRBJ2-3; 9 nucleotides match TRBD2. The CDR3 is 15 residues long. V gave up 5 bases and J gave up 2 bases; unmatched junction bases: 5. Germline loops: CDR1 SNHLY, CDR2 FYNNEI. The CDR3 is CASSFGLAPTDTQYF. CDR3 DNA: TGTGCCAGCAGTTTCGGACTAGCGCCCACAGATACGCAGTATTTT.